Below are 14 T cell receptor beta chains sequenced from a single sample in a study of blood T cell repertoires in COVID-19. Sequencing was performed with immunoSEQ multiplex PCR; in TCRdb, only in-frame clones are kept and a portion is missing. The table shows 120,000 to 150,000 clones, with roughly 84% occurring only once. Sequenced material: peripheral blood. The source of these receptors is a woman in her forties or fifties in a cohort sampled during active or convalescent COVID-19.

This chain links TRBV4-1 with TRBJ1-1; D unclear. Per the germline V gene, CDR1 is MGHRA and CDR2 is YSYEKL. The CDR3 totals 18 residues. The V end lost 3 bases, the J end lost 1 base, and 21 bases lay between the germline ends. The CDR3 here is CASSHSFDPSWWNTEAFF. The CDR3 DNA sequence: TGCGCCAGCAGCCATAGCTTCGATCCGTCGTGGTGGAACACTGAAGCTTTCTTT.

The chain joins TRBV2 to TRBJ2-1; 7 bases are a match to TRBD1. Looked up from germline, CDR1 is SNHLY and CDR2 is FYNNEI. With V trimmed by 6 bases and J by 4 bases, 12 bases remained unmatched. The CDR3 is made up of 16 amino acids. The CDR3 sequence: CASSDPEGQLYNEQFF. CDR3 in DNA: TGTGCCAGCAGCGACCCCGAGGGACAGCTATACAATGAGCAGTTCTTC.

The chain recombines TRBV10-2 with TRBJ1-1; a possible D gene is TRBD1 (6 bases). This CDR3 has 12 residues. Germline loops: CDR1 WSHSY, CDR2 SAAADI. V was shortened by 3 bases and J by 11 bases, with 13 bases between the two germline ends. The CDR3 sequence is CASSEIQGRAFF. The CDR3, as DNA: TGCGCCAGCAGTGAAATACAGGGACGGGCTTTCTTT.

The genes are TRBV7-8 and TRBJ2-7; the D gene is possibly TRBD1 (6 bases). This CDR3 spans 14 amino acids. The V gene lost 1 base and the J gene lost 2 bases, with 9 bases spanning the gap. CDR1 SGHVS and CDR2 FQNEAQ come from the germline V gene. The CDR3 nucleotides are TGTGCCAGCAGCTTAGGCACAGGGCCCTACGAGCAGTACTTC. Protein product: CASSLGTGPYEQYF.

The chain links TRBV5-4 to TRBJ1-2; 7 bases match TRBD1. Germline loops: CDR1 SGHNT, CDR2 YYREEE (reference sequence). V lost 4 bases, J lost 4 bases, and 10 bases stayed unmatched. The CDR3 spans 15 residues. DNA for the CDR3: TGTGCCAGCAGCGTAGACAGGGTGGTAAGCTATGGCTACACCTTC. It specifies CASSVDRVVSYGYTF.

V and J are TRBV5-5 and TRBJ2-2, with D maybe TRBD1 (6 bases). Trimming took off 4 bases at V and 5 bases at J, with 12 bases between the two ends. Germline loops: CDR1 SGHKS, CDR2 YYEKEE (reference sequence). The CDR3 runs 14 residues. In nucleotides, the CDR3 is TGTGCCAGCAGCCCATCTGGACAGACCGGGGAGCTGTTTTTT. It translates to CASSPSGQTGELFF.

This clone was seen a few times. The gene calls are TRBV15 and TRBJ2-5; maybe TRBD2 (6 bases). V shed 1 base and J shed 5 bases, with 14 bases lying between them. Germline V gene data show CDR1 as LNHNV and CDR2 as YYDKDF (reference sequence). The CDR3 runs 15 residues. Here the CDR3 reads CATSRGRSGGETQYF. CDR3 nucleotides: TGTGCCACCAGCAGAGGAAGGTCCGGAGGGGAGACCCAGTACTTC.

The chain uses TRBV5-1 and TRBJ2-7; unclear D gene. Trimming shortened V by 0 bases and J by 3 bases, and 7 bases separated the two germline ends. The CDR3 is 13 amino acids. Germline V gene data show CDR1 as SGHRS and CDR2 as YFSETQ. The CDR3 spells CASSLEALYEQYF. The CDR3 DNA reads as TGCGCCAGCAGCTTGGAAGCCCTCTACGAGCAGTACTTC.

Only one count was recorded for this clone. This chain links TRBV27 with TRBJ2-1; 10 bases line up with TRBD2. The CDR3 loop spans 13 amino acids. After removal of 7 bases from V and 4 bases from J, the junction contained 1 base not matched to a gene. CDR1 and CDR2 (germline): MNHEY, SMNVEV (reference sequence). CDR3: CASTSGGYNEQFF. CDR3 coding DNA: TGTGCCAGCACTAGCGGGGGTTACAATGAGCAGTTCTTC.

CDR3 protein: CASSRAGGDYNEQFF. CDR3 in DNA: TGCGCCAGCAGCCGAGCGGGGGGCGATTACAATGAGCAGTTCTTC. The chain uses TRBV5-1 and TRBJ2-1; TRBD2 agrees at 9 bases. The CDR3 runs 15 residues. Germline CDR1 SGHRS, CDR2 YFSETQ. The V segment lost 4 bases and the J segment 4 bases; nucleotides outside the gene matches: 6.

This clone came up once. The J gene is TRBJ2-2, the V gene TRBV2; 7 nucleotides agree with TRBD2. The CDR3 extends over 14 amino acids. The V segment lost 2 bases and the J segment 6 bases; nucleotides outside the gene matches: 3. The germline V gene encodes CDR1 SNHLY and CDR2 FYNNEI. In nucleotides, the CDR3 is TGTGCCAGCAGTGAATGGGGGGGTGCCGGGGAGCTGTTTTTT. This encodes CASSEWGGAGELFF.

The chain recombines TRBV10-3 with TRBJ1-5; 8 bases agree with TRBD1. CDR3 length: 13 amino acids. The V and J ends lost 10 bases and 6 bases, in that order; junction bases with no gene match: 8. Germline CDR1 and CDR2: ENHRY and SYGVKD. CDR3 loop: CARWDRQGQPQHF. The CDR3 nucleotides are TGTGCCAGGTGGGACAGGCAAGGTCAGCCCCAGCATTTT.

The CDR3 sequence: CASSRGDIGTEAFF. DNA for the CDR3: TGTGCCAGCAGCCGCGGGGATATAGGGACTGAAGCTTTCTTT. The chain has TRBV7-2 and TRBJ1-1, with no clear D. Germline CDR1 is SGHTA and CDR2 is FQGNSA. Deletions cut 5 bases from V and 5 bases from J, with 15 bases between. This CDR3 contains 14 residues.

The rearrangement joins TRBV19 to TRBJ2-3; 7 bases are a match to TRBD2. CDR1 LNHDA and CDR2 SQIVND come from the germline V gene (reference sequence). The CDR3 is 14 amino acids. The J segment lost 1 base and the V segment lost 3 bases, leaving 1 base of the junction unmatched. CDR3 coding DNA: TGTGCCAGTAGTATTGCGGGGGGCACAGATACGCAGTATTTT. Its protein product is CASSIAGGTDTQYF.